What follows is one T cell receptor (beta chain) and its context. The antigen remains undetermined. This sample is part of a study of lymphopenia after photon versus proton radiotherapy. Notes on the study in general: After lymphocyte nadir, photon-treated repertoires showed oligoclonal expansion, especially CD8+ Temra. Post-nadir TCR diversity decline inversely tracked overall survival among those who died.

CDR3 length: 13 amino acids. The germline gives CDR1 SNHLY, CDR2 FYNNEI. The junction had 0 bases not matched to a gene; V was cut back by 4 bases and J by 3 bases. Measured with immunoSEQ multiplex PCR; TCRdb has only the in-frame clones, and not every one. The table shows 20,000 to 30,000 clones, with around four fifths occurring only once. This clonotype originated in a man in his forties with gastric cancer. Sample: peripheral blood, taken from a patient treated with photon-based radiotherapy. The J gene is TRBJ1-1, the V gene TRBV2; 9 bases fit TRBD1. The DNA of the CDR3 is TGTGCCAGCAGTGGACAGGGGGACACTGAAGCTTTCTTT. Its protein product is CASSGQGDTEAFF.